The rows below give T cell receptor beta chains drawn from one sample of a study of brain T cells in children with intractable seizures. Generated by immunoSEQ multiplex PCR, the TCRdb table keeps only in-frame clones and is missing some. The sample lists 110,000 or so clones, around 94% occurring once. The input for sequencing was peripheral blood, taken at surgery. The receptors derive from a boy less than two years old with hemimegalencephaly and intractable seizures. Each CDR3 is given with its conserved first and last residue. The D gene is left open where the match is weak. A clone size is listed for some rows: how often the clone was seen (once, few, many), or a class if it is expanded.

v_call	j_call	d_call	cdr3_length	clone_size	cdr3_nt	cdr3_aa
TRBV28	TRBJ2-1	-	16	once	TGTGCCAGCCATGCCCCTCCCCCCAGGGGTTACAATGAGCAGTTCTTC	CASHAPPPRGYNEQFF
TRBV7-9	TRBJ2-7	-	16	-	TGTGCCAGCAGCTTAGCTAGCGGTGGACTCTCATACGAGCAGTACTTC	CASSLASGGLSYEQYF
TRBV27	TRBJ1-4	TRBD1	15	-	TGTGCCAGCAGTTCAGGCGGGACAGGGGGTGAAAAACTGTTTTTT	CASSSGGTGGEKLFF
TRBV9	TRBJ2-3	-	14	-	TGTGCCAGCAGCGTAGAGGTTGGGCAAGATACGCAGTATTTT	CASSVEVGQDTQYF
TRBV11-3	TRBJ1-2	TRBD1	15	-	TGTGCCAGCAGCTTAGCCCAGACAGGGATGGATGGCTACACCTTC	CASSLAQTGMDGYTF
TRBV7-2	TRBJ2-1	-	17	-	TGTGCCAGCAGCTTATCGGTAGCGGTCAGCTCCTACAATGAGCAGTTCTTC	CASSLSVAVSSYNEQFF
TRBV19	TRBJ2-1	-	15	-	TGTGCCAGCACCCCAAGAAAAATATCCTACAATGAGCAGTTCTTC	CASTPRKISYNEQFF
TRBV19	TRBJ2-6	-	14	once	TGTGCCAGTAAAGAGGGAGCCGGGGCCAACGTCCTGACTTTC	CASKEGAGANVLTF
TRBV3-1/TRBV3-2	TRBJ2-7	-	16	-	TGTGCCAGCAGCCAAGATCCCCTCGGGGCGGTCTACGAGCAGTACTTC	CASSQDPLGAVYEQYF
TRBV21-1	TRBJ1-6	-	15	-	TGTGCCAGCAGCGGTCGGGTTTTTAGGGGTTCACCCCTCCACTTT	CASSGRVFRGSPLHF
TRBV7-3	TRBJ2-2	-	16	-	TGTGCCAGCCCTTTAAGGGCAGGGAATTACACCGGGGAGCTGTTTTTT	CASPLRAGNYTGELFF
TRBV7-2	TRBJ2-3	-	15	-	TGTGCCAGCAGCTTACGTCCGGGCAACACAGATACGCAGTATTTT	CASSLRPGNTDTQYF
TRBV28	TRBJ1-2	-	16	-	TGTGCCAGCAGGATGTCTGAACTTACCTACAACTATGGCTACACCTTC	CASRMSELTYNYGYTF
TRBV10-3	TRBJ2-1	TRBD2	15	-	TGTGCCATCAGTCAAATAGCGGGAGGGCCAGGTGAGCAGTTCTTC	CAISQIAGGPGEQFF
TRBV19	TRBJ2-7	TRBD2	14	-	TGTGCCAGTAAGCATAGCGGGAGGGGGAACGAGCAGTACTTC	CASKHSGRGNEQYF
TRBV19	TRBJ2-3	TRBD2	17	-	TGTGCCAGTAGTATAGGACTAGCGGGTGAGAGCACAGATACGCAGTATTTT	CASSIGLAGESTDTQYF
TRBV7-2	TRBJ1-2	TRBD1	14	-	TGTGCCAGCAGCTCGGGACAGGGGGGGCCAAGCTACACCTTC	CASSSGQGGPSYTF
TRBV6-5	TRBJ1-1	-	15	-	TGTGCCAGCAGTTACTCGATAAGCCAGCTCACTGAAGCTTTCTTT	CASSYSISQLTEAFF
TRBV5-1	TRBJ2-2	TRBD1	16	-	TGCGCCAGCAGCAACCCCTTAGGGGGCCACACCGGGGAGCTGTTTTTT	CASSNPLGGHTGELFF
TRBV2	TRBJ2-7	-	12	-	TGTGCCAGCACCGAAGGGGGGGGTGAGCAGTACTTC	CASTEGGGEQYF
TRBV12-5	TRBJ2-3	TRBD2	15	-	TGTGCTAGTGGTTCTCCTCTAGCGGCCACAGATACGCAGTATTTT	CASGSPLAATDTQYF
TRBV5-4	TRBJ1-4	-	13	-	TGTGCCAGCAGCTTGGATTCTAATGAAAAACTGTTTTTT	CASSLDSNEKLFF
TRBV4-1	TRBJ2-5	-	15	-	TGCGCCAGCAGCCAAGCTAGCCGGGTGGGGGAGACCCAGTACTTC	CASSQASRVGETQYF
TRBV28	TRBJ1-4	-	13	-	TGTGCCAGCAGTTTTGCAGGGATCGAAAAACTGTTTTTT	CASSFAGIEKLFF
TRBV6-6	TRBJ2-4	-	14	-	TGTGCCAGCAGTTACCAAGGGGGGAGTAACATTCAGTACTTC	CASSYQGGSNIQYF
TRBV9	TRBJ1-2	TRBD1	14	-	TGTGCCAGCAGCGCCCGGGACAGGGCCGGTGGCTACACCTTC	CASSARDRAGGYTF
TRBV19	TRBJ1-5	TRBD1	20	-	TGTGCCAGCGGTCTGGGGGCCCGGGACAGGGGCTGGAGAGGCAATCAGCCCCAGCATTTT	CASGLGARDRGWRGNQPQHF
TRBV5-5	TRBJ2-2	TRBD2	14	-	TGTGCCAGCAGACGGACTAGCGAGGGCGGGGAGCTGTTTTTT	CASRRTSEGGELFF
TRBV3-1/TRBV3-2	TRBJ2-1	-	14	-	TGTGCCAGCAGCCAAGATCTCCCGGAGGATGAGCAGTTCTTC	CASSQDLPEDEQFF
TRBV7-3	TRBJ1-6	TRBD1	14	-	TGTGCCAGCAGCTTAACAAGACAGGGTTCACCCCTCCACTTT	CASSLTRQGSPLHF
TRBV7-9	TRBJ1-4	TRBD1	14	-	TGTGCCAGCAGCCGGGACAGGGTGATAGAAAAACTGTTTTTT	CASSRDRVIEKLFF
TRBV7-8	TRBJ2-5	TRBD2	16	-	TGTGCCAGCAGCTTAGGGAGCGGGAGAGGAGGAGAGACCCAGTACTTC	CASSLGSGRGGETQYF
TRBV6-5	TRBJ1-2	-	15	-	TGTGCCAGCAGGGAGGCCTCGGGGGCACCTCTTGGCTACACCTTC	CASREASGAPLGYTF
TRBV6-1	TRBJ1-2	-	17	-	TGTGCCAGCAGTGCGGATCCAGACAGGTCAAGCTACTATGGCTACACCTTC	CASSADPDRSSYYGYTF
TRBV19	TRBJ2-1	TRBD2	13	-	TGTGCCAGCAGAGTAGCGGGCCATAATGAGCAGTTCTTC	CASRVAGHNEQFF
TRBV5-1	TRBJ2-3	-	13	-	TGCGCCAGCAGCAGGGGGGGCACAGATACGCAGTATTTT	CASSRGGTDTQYF
TRBV7-2	TRBJ2-5	-	13	-	TGTGCCAGCAGACCTAGGGGAAGAGAGACCCAGTACTTC	CASRPRGRETQYF
TRBV5-1	TRBJ2-5	TRBD2	14	-	TGCGCCAGCAGCACTCCGACTAGCGGAGAGACCCAGTACTTC	CASSTPTSGETQYF
TRBV13	TRBJ2-5	TRBD2	16	-	TGTGCCAGCAGTGGACTAGCGGGAGCTTTGGGAGAGACCCAGTACTTC	CASSGLAGALGETQYF
TRBV19	TRBJ1-2	-	15	once	TGTGCCAGTAGTGCCCCGGGACCAGGCGGCTATGGCTACACCTTC	CASSAPGPGGYGYTF
TRBV18	TRBJ2-5	-	14	-	TGTGCCAGCTCGCCAAAAGCGGCTGGAGAGACCCAGTACTTC	CASSPKAAGETQYF
TRBV3-1/TRBV3-2	TRBJ1-1	-	15	-	TGTGCCAGCAGCCAAGAAGGGGCATTGAACACTGAAGCTTTCTTT	CASSQEGALNTEAFF
TRBV6-6	TRBJ2-1	TRBD2	15	-	TGTGCCAGCAGTCTAGCGGGAGGGAGGTACAATGAGCAGTTCTTC	CASSLAGGRYNEQFF
TRBV19	TRBJ1-4	TRBD1	15	-	TGTGCCAGTAGCCTCGGGACAGGGCGTAATGAAAAACTGTTTTTT	CASSLGTGRNEKLFF
TRBV25-1	TRBJ2-1	TRBD1	15	-	TGTGCCAGCAGTGAGGGACAGGGGGTCCTCAATGAGCAGTTCTTC	CASSEGQGVLNEQFF
TRBV11-2	TRBJ2-3	-	11	-	TGTGCCAGCAGCTGGACAGATACGCAGTATTTT	CASSWTDTQYF
TRBV4-2	TRBJ2-7	-	15	-	TGTGCCAGCAGCCCCCTGGTCCATCTCCCCTACGAGCAGTACTTC	CASSPLVHLPYEQYF
TRBV11-2	TRBJ2-2	-	13	-	TGTGCCAGCAGCCCCCTAAACACCGGGGAGCTGTTTTTT	CASSPLNTGELFF
TRBV18	TRBJ2-7	TRBD2	13	-	TGTGCCAGCTCATCTAGCGGAAACTACGAGCAGTACTTC	CASSSSGNYEQYF
TRBV15	TRBJ2-1	TRBD1	14	once	TGTGCCACCAGCAGAGATACAGGGGCCAATGAGCAGTTCTTC	CATSRDTGANEQFF
TRBV2	TRBJ2-2	TRBD2	16	once	TGTGCCAGCAGTGTCGGTACTAGCGGGGGGCCCGGGGAGCTGTTTTTT	CASSVGTSGGPGELFF
TRBV9	TRBJ2-2	-	13	-	TGTGCCAGCAGCCCGCACCTAACCGGGGAGCTGTTTTTT	CASSPHLTGELFF
TRBV9	TRBJ2-7	-	15	-	TGTGCCAGCAGCGTCACAGGGCCTCCACCACACGAGCAGTACTTC	CASSVTGPPPHEQYF
TRBV6-2/TRBV6-3	TRBJ2-3	TRBD2	17	-	TGTGCCAGCAGTTACGTCGGCGGGAGCGCTCCGACAGATACGCAGTATTTT	CASSYVGGSAPTDTQYF
TRBV19	TRBJ1-2	-	14	-	TGTGCCAGCAGCCCGCGGGGGGCGAGCTATGGCTACACCTTC	CASSPRGASYGYTF
TRBV28	TRBJ1-5	-	14	-	TGTGCCAGCAACGGGGGAGGGAGCAATCAGCCCCAGCATTTT	CASNGGGSNQPQHF
TRBV10-3	TRBJ1-1	-	14	-	TGTGCCATCAGTGGGGGCGAGGGGTTGATTGAAGCTTTCTTT	CAISGGEGLIEAFF
TRBV18	TRBJ2-3	-	13	-	TGTGCCAGCTCCGATCCCCCCACAGATACGCAGTATTTT	CASSDPPTDTQYF
TRBV9	TRBJ2-2	TRBD2	16	-	TGTGCCAGCAGCGTAGGGACTAGCGGGAGAACCGGGGAGCTGTTTTTT	CASSVGTSGRTGELFF
TRBV28	TRBJ2-2	TRBD2	19	-	TGTGCCAGCAGTTTATGGGGGACTAGTCGGAAAACGAACACCGGGGAGCTGTTTTTT	CASSLWGTSRKTNTGELFF